This TCR beta chain stems from a study of cytomegalovirus exposure and HLA in healthy donors. Study results and limitations: In an earlier analysis, productive rearrangement rates for most beta V segments clustered near 87% or 30%. Among donors in an Asian-associated ancestry cluster, a later analysis reportedly found fewer N-insertions than the roughly 700-donor mean. Sequencing artifact likely explains a cluster of highly shared sequence variants.

Note on this clone: The target antigen is unknown.

The PCR employed 60 Vbeta primers together with 13 Jbeta primers. The assay was immunoSEQ multiplex PCR, and TCRdb's table has in-frame clones only and misses some. The sample includes more than 70,000 clones, approximately 63% of them seen just once. Trimming removed 6 bases from V and 3 bases from J, with 12 bases in between. The CDR3 spans 13 residues. Germline loops: CDR1 ENHRY, CDR2 SYGVKD. V usage is TRBV10-3 and J usage is TRBJ2-7, with D hard to call. The TCR was taken from a woman in her fifties or sixties in good health and CMV-seropositive. The sequencing input was PBMCs. This chain's CDR3 is CAIRQAPDYEQYF. For the CDR3, the DNA is TGTGCCATCAGGCAGGCACCAGACTACGAGCAGTACTTC.